The clone carrying this T cell receptor (beta chain) was seen a handful of times. The data originate from a study of response to subunit inactivated influenza vaccine. TCRdb analysed the RT-PCR reads with MiXCR anew, one entry per CDR3 protein. The sample consists of about 500,000 distinct CDR3 sequences, approximately 15% of them appearing once. Unmatched junction bases numbered 7, after V lost 5 bases and J lost 4 bases. The length of the CDR3 is 14 residues. The V gene's germline CDR1 is DFQATT and CDR2 SNEGSKA (reference sequence). This clonotype was sampled from a man between 45 and 75 years old who received an inactivated influenza vaccine. Source: CD4+ T cells sorted from PBMCs, taken about 24 months after vaccination. V and J are TRBV20-1 and TRBJ2-3; TRBD2 matches 9 bases. The chain's CDR3 is CSARLAGIPDTQYF. DNA for the CDR3: TGCAGTGCTCGCCTAGCGGGGATACCAGATACGCAGTATTTT.